The T cell receptor (beta chain) described here comes from a study of CD8+ T cells in alopecia areata. Deletions cut 2 bases from V and 6 bases from J, with 11 bases between. The CDR3 totals 14 residues. Sequencing templates came from extracted RNA that was reverse transcribed into cDNA. Generated by immunoSEQ multiplex PCR, the TCRdb table keeps only in-frame clones and is missing some. The sample has roughly 200,000 clones, roughly three fifths seen once. General study points: Normal skin contains resident alphabeta T cells, and these are also sequenced in scalp samples. Although TCR sharing was seen in mice, sharing across patients was less clear, possibly for HLA-related reasons. Lesional scalp, especially alopecia totalis/universalis, showed higher clonality than normal scalp.

Sorting of PBMCs yielded the CD4+ and CD8+ T cells. This clone has a handful of counts. Its antigen is still unknown. The clonotype was recovered from a human donor in good health. The sequenced material came from CD8+ T cells sorted from blood. The rearrangement uses TRBV23-1 and TRBJ2-1; TRBD1 is a possible D gene (5 bases). TRBV23-1 is an ORF, and what it does is uncertain. The CDR3 DNA follows: TGCGCCAGCAGTCAAACCCCCCAGGGCAATGAGCAGTTCTTC. As protein: CASSQTPQGNEQFF.